This TCR beta chain was identified in a study of blood T cell repertoires in COVID-19. Source study methods: Counts of nucleated cells, estimated from reference gene primer amplification, were obtained. The protocol was immunoSEQ multiplex PCR, while the TCRdb copy is restricted to in-frame clones and leaves out a portion. That table gives V, J and clone size, and the DNA gave D and trimming. The sample records about 320,000 clones, roughly 90% being singletons. This CDR3 is 15 amino acids long. Germline lookup yields CDR1 SGHTA and CDR2 FQGTGA. V was pared by 5 bases and J by 5 bases, with 16 bases between.

The sample comprised peripheral blood. V gene TRBV7-3 combines with J gene TRBJ2-1, with a tentative D call TRBD1 (5 bases). The receptor comes from a man aged 18 to 29 who had recovered from COVID-19. The CDR3 protein is CASSRDLGRNNEQFF. DNA of the CDR3: TGTGCCAGCAGCCGTGACCTGGGGCGAAACAATGAGCAGTTCTTC.